This T cell receptor (beta chain) was retrieved from a study of cytomegalovirus exposure and HLA in healthy donors. V lost 5 bases, J lost 1 base, and 3 bases stayed unmatched. This CDR3 is 14 amino acids long. Germline CDR1 reads SNHLY; CDR2 reads FYNNEI. 13 Jbeta primers and 60 Vbeta primers were used for the PCR. TCRdb's table, derived via immunoSEQ multiplex PCR, lists solely in-frame clones and lacks some. The repertoire table contains approximately 140,000 clones. Sequenced input: PBMCs. The chain is built from TRBV2 and TRBJ1-1, with 8 bases fitting TRBD1. This sequence originates from a woman aged 35 to 49 in good health and CMV-seronegative. Here the CDR3 DNA reads TGTGCCAGCAGTTCCGGGACAGGGAACACTGAAGCTTTCTTT. Protein: CASSSGTGNTEAFF.